Given below is one TCR beta chain in context. Its specific antigen is unknown. Base qualities were left out, and no much larger clone turns up one base away. Patients with autoimmune disease history or receiving systemic immunosuppression were excluded from the trial. Peripheral blood for TCR sequencing was collected from all dose cohorts at baseline, on cycle 4 day 1, and on cycle 7 day 1. Samples came from an open-label, multicenter, first-in-human phase I dose-escalation trial of ivuxolimab. Adults with locally advanced or metastatic head and neck squamous cell, hepatocellular, melanoma or renal cell carcinoma were enrolled in the trial. CD4+ and CD8+ T cells were sorted separately from peripheral blood before TCR sequencing. These data belong to a study of OX40 agonist ivuxolimab in advanced cancers. About the full investigation: Ivuxolimab, which targeted the costimulatory receptor OX40 (CD134), was an agonistic, fully human IgG2 monoclonal antibody. Among the approximately 54 dose-escalation patients, some 20 had hepatocellular carcinoma, roughly 15 melanoma, 9 renal cell carcinoma and 9 head and neck cancer. The monotherapy dose-escalation portion (N ≈ 52 patients) of the phase I ivuxolimab trial is reported in the paper. Partial responses occurred in three dose-escalation patients, of whom one had hepatocellular carcinoma and two had cutaneous melanoma. Prior anti-PD-1, anti-PD-L1 or anti-CTLA-4 therapy was permitted, and checkpoint inhibitors had been received by 30% to 40% of dose-escalation patients. Intravenous ivuxolimab was administered to patients every 2 weeks at six dose levels: 0.01, 0.1, 0.3, 1.5, 3 and 10 mg/kg. In the dose-escalation cohort, roughly four fifths of patients were male, and the mean age was around 60 years, with a range of about 23 to 85. The point of sequencing TCRbeta in the periphery was to test whether ivuxolimab changed TCR sequence diversity and drove clonal T-cell expansion. The investigation overall reported the following: Low levels of normalized T-cell clonal expansion were also seen in some nonresponding patients. In the 0.1-3.0 mg/kg groups, partial responders had among the lowest normalized peripheral clonal expansion, particularly in CD8+ T cells. Which antigens the clonally expanded peripheral T cells were specific for was not determined. At doses of 0.1 to 3.0 mg/kg, clonal expansion of both CD4+ and CD8+ T cells in blood was seen between baseline and week 6. After ivuxolimab, more expanded clones were found on average in CD8+ T cells than in CD4+ T cells.

To sequence the TCRbeta CDR3 region, genomic DNA was isolated from the sorted cells. The immunoSEQ Assay was used for sequencing of TCRbeta CDR3 regions. TCRdb provides this immuneACCESS table in a form limited to in-frame rearrangements. Some clones are lacking; in checked studies, under half of them reflect an unresolved V gene, and why the rest are absent is not known. The table for this sample lists tens of thousands of clones; just under 80% of them were counted only once. The top ten hold 20% to 30% of the sample. Sequences SGHAT (CDR1) and FQNNGV (CDR2) are obtained from the germline V gene. Trimming at the junction amounts to 4 bases on V and 1 base on J, and the germline ends lie 14 bases apart. Measured from the cysteine to the phenylalanine, the CDR3 is 16 residues long. This entry keeps only the CDR3 DNA: 48 bases, framed from base 1.

The V and J segments used are TRBV11-2 and TRBJ2-1; matching of 6 bases hints at TRBD2 as the D gene. This receptor was taken from an adult with an advanced solid tumor such as melanoma, head and neck, liver or kidney cancer. Sequences were derived from CD4+ or CD8+ T cells sorted from blood, sampled in a trial of the OX40 agonist ivuxolimab. CDR3 loop: CASSSLLAGSYNEQFF. The DNA reads as follows: TGTGCCAGCAGCTCGTTACTAGCCGGTTCCTACAATGAGCAGTTCTTC.